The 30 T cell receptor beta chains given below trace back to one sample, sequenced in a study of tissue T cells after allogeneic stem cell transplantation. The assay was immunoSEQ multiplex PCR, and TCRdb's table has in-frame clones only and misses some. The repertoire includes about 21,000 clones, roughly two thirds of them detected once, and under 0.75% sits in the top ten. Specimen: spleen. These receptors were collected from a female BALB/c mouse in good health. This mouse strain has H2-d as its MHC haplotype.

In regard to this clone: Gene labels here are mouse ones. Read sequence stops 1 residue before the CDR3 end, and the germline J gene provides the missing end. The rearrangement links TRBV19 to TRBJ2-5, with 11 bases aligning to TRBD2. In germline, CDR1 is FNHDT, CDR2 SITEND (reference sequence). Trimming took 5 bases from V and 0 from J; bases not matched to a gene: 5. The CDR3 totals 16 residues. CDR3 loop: CASRRLGGFNQDTQYF. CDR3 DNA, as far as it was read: TGTGCCAGCAGGCGACTGGGGGGGTTTAACCAAGACACCCAGTAC.

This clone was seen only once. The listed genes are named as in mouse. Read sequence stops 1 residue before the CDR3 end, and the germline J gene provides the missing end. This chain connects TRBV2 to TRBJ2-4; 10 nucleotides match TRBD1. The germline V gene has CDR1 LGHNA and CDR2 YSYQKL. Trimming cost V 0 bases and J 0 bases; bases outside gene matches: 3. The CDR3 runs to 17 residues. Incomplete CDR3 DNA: TGTGCCAGCAGCCAAGAGGGGACAGGGGCTAGTCAAAACACCTTGTAC. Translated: CASSQEGTGASQNTLY. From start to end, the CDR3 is CASSQEGTGASQNTLYF.

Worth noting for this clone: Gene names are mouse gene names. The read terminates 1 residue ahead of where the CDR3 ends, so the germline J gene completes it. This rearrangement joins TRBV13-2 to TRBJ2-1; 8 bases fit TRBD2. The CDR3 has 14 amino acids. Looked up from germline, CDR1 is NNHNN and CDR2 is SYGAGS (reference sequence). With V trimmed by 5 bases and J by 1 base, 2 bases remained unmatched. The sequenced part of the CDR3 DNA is TGTGCCAGCGGGAACTGGGGGAACTATGCTGAGCAGTTC. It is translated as CASGNWGNYAEQF. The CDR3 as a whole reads CASGNWGNYAEQFF.

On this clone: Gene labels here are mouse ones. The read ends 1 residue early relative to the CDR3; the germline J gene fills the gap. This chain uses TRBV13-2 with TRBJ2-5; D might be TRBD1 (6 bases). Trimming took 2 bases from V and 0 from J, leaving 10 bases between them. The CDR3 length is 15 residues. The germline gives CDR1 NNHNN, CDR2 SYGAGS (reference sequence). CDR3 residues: CASGDRTVNQDTQYF. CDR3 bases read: TGTGCCAGCGGTGACCGGACAGTTAACCAAGACACCCAGTAC.

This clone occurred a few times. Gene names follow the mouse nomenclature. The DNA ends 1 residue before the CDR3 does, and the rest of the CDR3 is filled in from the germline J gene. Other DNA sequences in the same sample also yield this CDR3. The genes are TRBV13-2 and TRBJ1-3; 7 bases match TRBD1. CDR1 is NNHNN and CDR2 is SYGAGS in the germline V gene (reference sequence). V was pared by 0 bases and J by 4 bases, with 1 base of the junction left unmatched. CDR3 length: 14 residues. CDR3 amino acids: CASGDAGGGNTLYF. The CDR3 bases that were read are TGTGCCAGCGGTGATGCAGGGGGAGGAAATACGCTCTAT.

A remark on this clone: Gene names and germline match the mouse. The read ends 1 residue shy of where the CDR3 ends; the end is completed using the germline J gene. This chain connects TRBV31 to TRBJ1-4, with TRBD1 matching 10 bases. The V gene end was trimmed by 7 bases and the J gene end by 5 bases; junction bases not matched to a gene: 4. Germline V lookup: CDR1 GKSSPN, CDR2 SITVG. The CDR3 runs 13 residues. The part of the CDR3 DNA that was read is TGTGCCTCCCCGGGACAGGGGAACGAAAGATTATTT. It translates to CASPGQGNERLF. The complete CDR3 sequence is CASPGQGNERLFF.

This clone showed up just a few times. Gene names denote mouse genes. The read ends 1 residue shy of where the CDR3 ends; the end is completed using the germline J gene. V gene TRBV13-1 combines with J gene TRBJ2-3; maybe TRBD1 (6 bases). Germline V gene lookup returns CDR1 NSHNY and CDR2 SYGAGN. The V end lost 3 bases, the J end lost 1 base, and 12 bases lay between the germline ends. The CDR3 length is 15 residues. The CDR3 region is CASSVTGSGAETLYF. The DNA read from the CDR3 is TGTGCCAGCAGTGTCACAGGGTCTGGTGCAGAAACGCTGTAT.

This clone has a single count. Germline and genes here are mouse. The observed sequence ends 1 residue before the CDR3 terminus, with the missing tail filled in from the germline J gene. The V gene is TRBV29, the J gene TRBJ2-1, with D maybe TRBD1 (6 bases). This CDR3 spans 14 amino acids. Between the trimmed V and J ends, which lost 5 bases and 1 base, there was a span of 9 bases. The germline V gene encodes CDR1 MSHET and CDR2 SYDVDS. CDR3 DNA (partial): TGTGCTAGCAGTCAGGGACAAAACTATGCTGAGCAGTTC. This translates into CASSQGQNYAEQF. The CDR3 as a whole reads CASSQGQNYAEQFF.

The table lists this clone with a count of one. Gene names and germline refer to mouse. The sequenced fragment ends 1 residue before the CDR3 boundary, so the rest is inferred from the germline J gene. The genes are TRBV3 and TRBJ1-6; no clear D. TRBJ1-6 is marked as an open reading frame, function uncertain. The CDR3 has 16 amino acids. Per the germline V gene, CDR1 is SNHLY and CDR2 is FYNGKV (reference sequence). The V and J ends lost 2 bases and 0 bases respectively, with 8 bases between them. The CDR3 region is CASSLTGNSYNSPLYF. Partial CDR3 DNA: TGTGCCAGCAGCTTAACGGGAAATTCCTATAATTCGCCCCTCTAC.

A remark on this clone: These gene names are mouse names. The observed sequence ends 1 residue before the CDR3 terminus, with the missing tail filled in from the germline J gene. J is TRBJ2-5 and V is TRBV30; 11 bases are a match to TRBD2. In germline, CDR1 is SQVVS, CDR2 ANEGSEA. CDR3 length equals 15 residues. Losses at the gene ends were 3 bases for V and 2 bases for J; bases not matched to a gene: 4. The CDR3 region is CSSRTGGVGQDTQYF. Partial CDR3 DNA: TGTAGTTCTAGGACTGGGGGGGTAGGCCAAGACACCCAGTAC.

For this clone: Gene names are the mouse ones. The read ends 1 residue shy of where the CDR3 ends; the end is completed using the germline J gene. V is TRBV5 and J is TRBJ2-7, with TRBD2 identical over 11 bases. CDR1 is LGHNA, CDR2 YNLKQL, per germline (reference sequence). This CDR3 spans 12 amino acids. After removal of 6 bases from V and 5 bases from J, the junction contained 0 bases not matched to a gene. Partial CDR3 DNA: TGTGCCAGCAGGGACTGGGGGGATGAACAGTAC. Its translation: CASRDWGDEQY. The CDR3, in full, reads CASRDWGDEQYF.

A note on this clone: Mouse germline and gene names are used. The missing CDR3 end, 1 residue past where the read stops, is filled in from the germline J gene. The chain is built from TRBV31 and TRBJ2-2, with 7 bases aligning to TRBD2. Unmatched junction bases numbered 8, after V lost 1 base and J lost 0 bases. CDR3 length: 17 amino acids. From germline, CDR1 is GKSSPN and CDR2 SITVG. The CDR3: CAWSRGGLVANTGQLYF. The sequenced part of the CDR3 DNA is TGTGCCTGGAGTCGAGGAGGACTGGTTGCAAACACCGGGCAGCTCTAC.

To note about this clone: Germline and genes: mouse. Incomplete CDR3 DNA: TGTGCCAGCGGTGGAGGACAGGGGGATTCCAACGAAAGATTATTT. It specifies CASGGGQGDSNERLF. The entire CDR3 reads CASGGGQGDSNERLFF. J is TRBJ1-4 and V is TRBV13-2; TRBD1 agrees at 10 bases. The CDR3 end is not reached by the read, which stops 1 residue before it; the germline J gene fills it in. This CDR3 spans 16 amino acids. After removal of 3 bases from V and 1 base from J, the junction contained 3 bases not matched to a gene. Germline V gives CDR1 NNHNN, CDR2 SYGAGS (reference sequence).

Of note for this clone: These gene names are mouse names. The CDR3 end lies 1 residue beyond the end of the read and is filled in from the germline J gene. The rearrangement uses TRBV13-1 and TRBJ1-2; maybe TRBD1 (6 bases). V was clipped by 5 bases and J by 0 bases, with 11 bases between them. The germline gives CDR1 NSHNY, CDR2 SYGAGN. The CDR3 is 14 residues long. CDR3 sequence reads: CASRRGTTNSDYTF. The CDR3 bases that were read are TGTGCCAGCAGGAGAGGGACAACAAACTCCGACTACACC.

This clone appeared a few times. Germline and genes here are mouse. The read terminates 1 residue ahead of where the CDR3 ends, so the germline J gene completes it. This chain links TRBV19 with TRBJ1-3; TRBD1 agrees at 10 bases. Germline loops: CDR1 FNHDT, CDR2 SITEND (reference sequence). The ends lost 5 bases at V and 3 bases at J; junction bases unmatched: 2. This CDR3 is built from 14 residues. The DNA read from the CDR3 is TGTGCCAGCAGCGGGACAGGGGATGGAAATACGCTCTAT. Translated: CASSGTGDGNTLY. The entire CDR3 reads CASSGTGDGNTLYF. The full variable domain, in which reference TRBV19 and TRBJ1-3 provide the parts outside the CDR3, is GGIITQTPKFLIGQEGQKLTLKCQQNFNHDTMYWYRQDSGKGLRLIYYSITENDLQKGDLSEGYDASREKKSSFSLTVTSAQKNEMAVFLCASSGTGDGNTLYFGEGSRLIVV.

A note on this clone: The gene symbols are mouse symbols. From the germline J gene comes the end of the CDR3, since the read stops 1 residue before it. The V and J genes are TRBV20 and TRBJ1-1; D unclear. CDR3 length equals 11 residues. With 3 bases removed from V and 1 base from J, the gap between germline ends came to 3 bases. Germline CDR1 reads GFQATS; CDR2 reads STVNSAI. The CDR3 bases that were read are TGTGGTGCTAGTGGAAACACAGAAGTCTTC. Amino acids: CGASGNTEVF. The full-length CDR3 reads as CGASGNTEVFF.

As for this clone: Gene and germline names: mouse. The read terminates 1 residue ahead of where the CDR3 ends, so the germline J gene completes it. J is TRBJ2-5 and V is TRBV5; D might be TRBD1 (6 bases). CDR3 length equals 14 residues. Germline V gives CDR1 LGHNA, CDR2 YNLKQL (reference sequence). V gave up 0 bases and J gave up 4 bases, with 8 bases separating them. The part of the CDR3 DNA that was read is TGTGCCAGCAGCCAAGAAAGGGACAAAGACACCCAGTAC. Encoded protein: CASSQERDKDTQY. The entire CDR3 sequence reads CASSQERDKDTQYF.

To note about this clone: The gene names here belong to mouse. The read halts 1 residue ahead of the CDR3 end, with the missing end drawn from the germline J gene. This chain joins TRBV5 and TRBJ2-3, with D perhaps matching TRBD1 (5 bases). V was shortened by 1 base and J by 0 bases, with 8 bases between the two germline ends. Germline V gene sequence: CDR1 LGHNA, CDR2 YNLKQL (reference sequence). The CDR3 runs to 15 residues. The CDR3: CASSQGTNSAETLYF. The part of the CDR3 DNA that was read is TGTGCCAGCAGCCAAGGGACAAATAGTGCAGAAACGCTGTAT.

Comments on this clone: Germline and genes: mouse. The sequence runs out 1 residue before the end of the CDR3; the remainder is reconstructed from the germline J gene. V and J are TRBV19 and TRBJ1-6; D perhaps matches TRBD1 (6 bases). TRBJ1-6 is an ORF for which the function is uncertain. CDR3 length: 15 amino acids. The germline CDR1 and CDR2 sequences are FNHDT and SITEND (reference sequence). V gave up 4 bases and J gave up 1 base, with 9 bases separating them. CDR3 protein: CASSSQGSYNSPLYF. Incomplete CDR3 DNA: TGTGCCAGCAGTTCGCAGGGGTCCTATAATTCGCCCCTCTAC.

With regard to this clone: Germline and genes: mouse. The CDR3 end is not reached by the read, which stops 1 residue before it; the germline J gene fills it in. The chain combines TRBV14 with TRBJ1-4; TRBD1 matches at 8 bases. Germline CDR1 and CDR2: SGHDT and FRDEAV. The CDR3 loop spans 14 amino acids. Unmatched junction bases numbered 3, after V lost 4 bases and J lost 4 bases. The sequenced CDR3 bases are TGTGCCAGCAGTCAACAGGGGGACAACGAAAGATTATTT. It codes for CASSQQGDNERLF. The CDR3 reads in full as CASSQQGDNERLFF.

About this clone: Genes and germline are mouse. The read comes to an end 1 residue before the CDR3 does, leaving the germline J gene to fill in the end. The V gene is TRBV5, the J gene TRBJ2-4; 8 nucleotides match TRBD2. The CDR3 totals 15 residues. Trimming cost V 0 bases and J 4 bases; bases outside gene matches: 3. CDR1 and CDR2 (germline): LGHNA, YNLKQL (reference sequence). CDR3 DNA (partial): TGTGCCAGCAGCCAAGATGTGGGGGGGGAAAACACCTTGTAC. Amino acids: CASSQDVGGENTLY. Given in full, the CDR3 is CASSQDVGGENTLYF.

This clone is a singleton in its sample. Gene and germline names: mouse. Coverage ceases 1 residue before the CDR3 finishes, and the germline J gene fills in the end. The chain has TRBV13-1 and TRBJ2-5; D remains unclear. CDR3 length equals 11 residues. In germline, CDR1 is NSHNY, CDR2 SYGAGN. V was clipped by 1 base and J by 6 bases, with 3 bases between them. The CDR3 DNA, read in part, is TGTGCCAGCAGTGATCGGGACACCCAGTAC. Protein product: CASSDRDTQY. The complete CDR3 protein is CASSDRDTQYF.

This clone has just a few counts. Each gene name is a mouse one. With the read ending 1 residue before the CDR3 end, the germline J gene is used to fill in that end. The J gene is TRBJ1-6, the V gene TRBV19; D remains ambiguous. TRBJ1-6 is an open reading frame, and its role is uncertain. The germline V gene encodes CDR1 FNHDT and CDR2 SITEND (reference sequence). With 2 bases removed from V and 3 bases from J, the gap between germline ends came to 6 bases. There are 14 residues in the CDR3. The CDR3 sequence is CASSIHNYNSPLYF. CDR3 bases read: TGTGCCAGCAGTATTCACAACTATAATTCGCCCCTCTAC.

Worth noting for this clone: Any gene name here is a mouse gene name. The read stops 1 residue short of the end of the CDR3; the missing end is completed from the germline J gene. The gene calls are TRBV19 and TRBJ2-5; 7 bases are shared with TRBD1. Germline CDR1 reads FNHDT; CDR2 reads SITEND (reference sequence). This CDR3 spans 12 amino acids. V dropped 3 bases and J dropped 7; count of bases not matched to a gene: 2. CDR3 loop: CASSNRGNTQYF. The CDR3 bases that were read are TGTGCCAGCAGTAACAGGGGAAACACCCAGTAC.

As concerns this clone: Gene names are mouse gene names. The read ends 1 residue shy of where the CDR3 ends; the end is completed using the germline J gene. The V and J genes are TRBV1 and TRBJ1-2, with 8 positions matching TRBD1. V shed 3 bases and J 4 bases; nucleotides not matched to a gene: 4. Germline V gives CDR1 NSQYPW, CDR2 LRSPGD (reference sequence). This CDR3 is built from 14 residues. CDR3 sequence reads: CTCSARDRTSDYTF. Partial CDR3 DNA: TGCACCTGCAGTGCCCGGGACAGGACCTCCGACTACACC.

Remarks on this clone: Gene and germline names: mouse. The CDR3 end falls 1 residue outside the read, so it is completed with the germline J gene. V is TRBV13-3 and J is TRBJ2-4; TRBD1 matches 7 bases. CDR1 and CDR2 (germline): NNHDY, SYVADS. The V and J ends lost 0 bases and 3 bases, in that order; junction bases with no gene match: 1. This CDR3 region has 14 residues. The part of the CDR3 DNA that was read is TGTGCCAGCAGTGATGTGGGACAGCAAAACACCTTGTAC. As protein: CASSDVGQQNTLY. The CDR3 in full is CASSDVGQQNTLYF.

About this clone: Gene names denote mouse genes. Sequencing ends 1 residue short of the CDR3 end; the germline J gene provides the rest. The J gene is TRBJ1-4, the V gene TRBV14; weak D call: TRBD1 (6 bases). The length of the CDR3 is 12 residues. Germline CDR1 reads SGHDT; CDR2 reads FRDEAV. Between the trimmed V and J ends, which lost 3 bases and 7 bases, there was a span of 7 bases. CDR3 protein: CASSYRAERLFF. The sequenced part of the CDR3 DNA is TGTGCCAGCAGTTACAGGGCCGAAAGATTATTT.

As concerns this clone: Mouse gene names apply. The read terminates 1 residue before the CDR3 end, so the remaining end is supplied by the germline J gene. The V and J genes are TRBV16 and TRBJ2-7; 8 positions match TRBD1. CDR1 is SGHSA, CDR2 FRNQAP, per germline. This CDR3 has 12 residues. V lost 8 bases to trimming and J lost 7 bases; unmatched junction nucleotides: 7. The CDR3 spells CASGRGRREQYF. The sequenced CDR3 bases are TGTGCAAGCGGCAGGGGGCGAAGAGAACAGTAC. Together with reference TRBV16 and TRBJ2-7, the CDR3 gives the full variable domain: NAGVIQTPRHKVTGKGQEATLWCEPISGHSAVFWYRQTIVQGLEFLTYFRNQAPIDDSGMPKERFSAQMPNQSHSTLKIQSTQPQDSAVYLCASGRGRREQYFGPGTRLTVL.

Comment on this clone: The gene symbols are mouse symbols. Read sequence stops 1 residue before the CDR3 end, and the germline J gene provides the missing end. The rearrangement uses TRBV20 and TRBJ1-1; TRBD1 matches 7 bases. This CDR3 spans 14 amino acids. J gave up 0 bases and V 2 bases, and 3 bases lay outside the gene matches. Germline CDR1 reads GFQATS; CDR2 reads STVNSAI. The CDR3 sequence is CGARLTGTNTEVFF. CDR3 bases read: TGTGGTGCTAGGCTGACAGGGACAAACACAGAAGTCTTC.

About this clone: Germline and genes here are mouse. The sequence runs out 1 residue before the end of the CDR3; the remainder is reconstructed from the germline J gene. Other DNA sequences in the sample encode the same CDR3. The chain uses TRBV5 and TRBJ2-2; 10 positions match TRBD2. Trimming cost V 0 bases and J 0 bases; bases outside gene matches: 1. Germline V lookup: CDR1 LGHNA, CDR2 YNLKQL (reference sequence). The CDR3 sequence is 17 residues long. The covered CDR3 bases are TGTGCCAGCAGCCAAGACTGGGGGGGCGCAAACACCGGGCAGCTCTAC. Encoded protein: CASSQDWGGANTGQLY. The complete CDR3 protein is CASSQDWGGANTGQLYF.